This TCR beta chain emerged from a study of T cells in Graves' hyperthyroidism and ophthalmopathy. This clonotype was found a few times. CDR1 is MNHEY, CDR2 SVGEGT, per germline. This CDR3 spans 14 amino acids. Trimming stripped 5 bases from V and 2 bases from J, with 10 bases between. TCR beta CDR3 sequences were amplified from RNA transcripts. When the TCR CDR3 underwent first-round RT-PCR, the HTBI primer set was used. One entry per CDR3 protein results from TCRdb running MiXCR on the multiplex PCR reads. Among hundreds of thousands of distinct CDR3 sequences listed, 11% to 15% were seen once. Graves' hyperthyroidism was deemed stable given no ophthalmopathy progression within 18 months.

The rearrangement uses TRBV6-2 or TRBV6-3 and TRBJ2-1; D is uncertain. Sequences were obtained from blood. This TCR was sampled from a woman aged 18-29 years with Graves' hyperthyroidism. CDR3 protein: CASSTNPPYNEQFF. CDR3 bases: TGTGCCAGCAGTACAAATCCTCCCTACAATGAGCAGTTCTTC.